Presented here are 4 T cell receptor beta chains from one specimen sequenced in a study of identical twins. TCRdb re-derived calls from the 5' RACE reads in MiXCR, one entry per CDR3 protein. The table lists 1.5 million to 2 million distinct CDR3 sequences, about 30% of them singletons. Sequenced sample: cord blood. The receptor source for this set is a newborn girl in good health.

This clonotype was recorded a few times. The rearrangement joins TRBV27 to TRBJ2-7; D possibly corresponds to TRBD1 (6 bases). CDR3 length: 13 amino acids. V was clipped by 2 bases and J by 5 bases, with 10 bases between them. The germline V gene has CDR1 MNHEY and CDR2 SMNVEV (reference sequence). CDR3 sequence (DNA): TGTGCCAGCAGTTTACCAGGGGACAACGAGCAGTACTTC. Residues: CASSLPGDNEQYF.

The rearrangement uses TRBV10-3 and TRBJ2-1, with TRBD2 as a possible D gene (5 bases). Germline CDR1 is ENHRY and CDR2 is SYGVKD. Trimming left V 9 bases short and J 9 bases short, with 15 bases between. The CDR3 covers 12 residues. CDR3: CAMLAESGEQFF. The CDR3 DNA reads TGTGCCATGCTGGCCGAAAGCGGTGAGCAGTTCTTC.

The table lists this clonotype with a few counts. This chain joins TRBV10-3 and TRBJ2-5, with D uncertain. The CDR3 is made up of 15 amino acids. V lost 2 bases and J 0 bases, leaving 10 bases between the germline ends. Germline assignment: CDR1 ENHRY and CDR2 SYGVKD. CDR3 in amino acids: CAISEDATYQETQYF. DNA for the CDR3: TGTGCCATCAGTGAGGATGCCACGTACCAAGAGACCCAGTACTTC.

For this clonotype: Just one base apart from a much larger clone, this may be a read error. The CDR3 bases are TGTGCCAGCAGCCCCTTCGCCTACGAGCAGTACTTC. Translation gives CASSPFAYEQYF. The gene calls are TRBV21-1 and TRBJ2-4. The DNA end lines up better with TRBJ2-7; the J call may be wrong. TRBV21-1 is recorded as a pseudogene. The CDR3 loop spans 12 amino acids.